These T cell receptor beta chains were read from a single sample in a study of cytomegalovirus exposure and HLA in healthy donors. Only in-frame clones appear in the TCRdb table, and some are missing; sequencing was by immunoSEQ multiplex PCR. Of some 170,000 clones in the sample, 75% were seen once. The sample taken for sequencing was PBMCs. Every receptor here comes from a male donor in good health and CMV-seronegative. Both conserved end residues are part of each CDR3. A D gene is named only where the DNA matches it firmly. Rows give clone size only sometimes, using once, few, many, or a class for an expanded clone.

. TRBJ1-5 TRBV13 . TGTGCCAGCAGCTCACAGGGACGCAATCAGCCCCAGCATTTT CASSSQGRNQPQHF
TRBD2 TRBJ2-1 TRBV30 . TGTGCCTGGAGGGGGAAACCGGGACTAGCGGGGGGGAATGAGCAGTTCTTC CAWRGKPGLAGGNEQFF
TRBD1 TRBJ2-5 TRBV5-1 . TGCGCCAGCAGCTTACGACAGGGGGAGACCCAGTACTTC CASSLRQGETQYF
. TRBJ1-3 TRBV18 . TGTGCCAGCTCACCTTTTGACTCGAGCTCTGGAAACACCATATATTTT CASSPFDSSSGNTIYF
TRBD1 TRBJ1-4 TRBV28 . TGTGCCAGCAGTCCCCATACTGGGGTAGGGGGCGAAAAACTGTTTTTT CASSPHTGVGGEKLFF
. TRBJ2-7 TRBV4-3 . TGCGCCAGCAGCCAAGAACAGGTTCCCTCCTACGAGCAGTACTTC CASSQEQVPSYEQYF
. TRBJ1-5 TRBV30 . TGTGCCTGGAGTGGCGGGGGGGCTTATAATCAGCCCCAGCATTTT CAWSGGGAYNQPQHF
TRBD1 TRBJ2-7 TRBV5-1 . TGCGCCAGCAGCGAGGGGGCCTGGGCCACCAGCCACGAGCAGTACTTC CASSEGAWATSHEQYF
TRBD1 TRBJ1-4 TRBV4-1 . TGCGCCAGCAGCCCACGACAGGGGGGGTGGGAAAAACTGTTTTTT CASSPRQGGWEKLFF
. TRBJ1-1 TRBV5-1 once TGCGCCAGCAGCTTGGGACTTGACAGAGACACTGAAGCTTTCTTT CASSLGLDRDTEAFF
. TRBJ1-5 TRBV6-5 . TGTGCCAGCAGGGGGCAAAATCAGCCCCAGCATTTT CASRGQNQPQHF
. TRBJ1-5 TRBV30 . TGTGCCTGGAGCGTGAGGACAGGCAATCAGCCCCAGCATTTT CAWSVRTGNQPQHF
. TRBJ2-7 TRBV5-1 . TGCGCCAGCAGCTTCCAAACCGGGACCTACGAGCAGTACTTC CASSFQTGTYEQYF
. TRBJ2-2 TRBV11-2 . TGTGCCAGCAGCTTATTCGGGGGTATGAACACCGGGGAGCTGTTTTTT CASSLFGGMNTGELFF
TRBD1 TRBJ1-4 TRBV5-4 . TGTGCCAGCAGCCTAAACAGGGGAGCTAATGAAAAACTGTTTTTT CASSLNRGANEKLFF
. TRBJ1-1 TRBV28 . TGTGCCAGCAGTATAGGAGGGAACACTGAAGCTTTCTTT CASSIGGNTEAFF
TRBD1 TRBJ2-7 TRBV4-1 . TGCGCCAGCAGCCAAGTAGGGACCGGGACAGGGCGATACGAGCAGTACTTC CASSQVGTGTGRYEQYF
TRBD1 TRBJ2-1 TRBV6-4 . TGTGCCAGCAGTGGGGGACAGGGCTATGAGCAGTTCTTC CASSGGQGYEQFF
TRBD1 TRBJ1-5 TRBV30 . TGTGCCTGCAGCACAGGGGCCGGAGGCAATCAGCCCCAGCATTTT CACSTGAGGNQPQHF
. TRBJ2-3 TRBV5-1 few TGCGCCAGCAGCTTCTCGGGGGATGGCGCAGATACGCAGTATTTT CASSFSGDGADTQYF
TRBD1 TRBJ2-3 TRBV28 few TGTGCCAGCAGTTTTTTTGGACAGGGGAAAGATACGCAGTATTTT CASSFFGQGKDTQYF
. TRBJ1-3 TRBV30 . TGTGCCTGGAGTAAGAGCTCTGGAAACACCATATATTTT CAWSKSSGNTIYF
TRBD2 TRBJ2-1 TRBV28 . TGTGCCAGCAGTAGGGGGACTAGCGGGAGCAATGAGCAGTTCTTC CASSRGTSGSNEQFF
. TRBJ2-7 TRBV6-5 . TGTGCCAGCAGTTACTCGCAGGGCTCCTACGAGCAGTACTTC CASSYSQGSYEQYF
. TRBJ1-5 TRBV30 once TGTGCCTGGACCTCGACAGGTGCTGGCAATCAGCCCCAGCATTTT CAWTSTGAGNQPQHF
. TRBJ2-2 TRBV7-3 . TGTGCCAGCAGCTTGAACCAGGGGGGCCAATCCGGGGAGCTGTTTTTT CASSLNQGGQSGELFF
. TRBJ1-5 TRBV6-6 once TGTGCCAGCAGTCGAACAGACAGTCCCAATCAGCCCCAGCATTTT CASSRTDSPNQPQHF
. TRBJ1-1 TRBV5-4 few TGTGCCAGCAGACGGGGTGCAGGGGTCGGGAGGATGAACACTGAAGCTTTCTTT CASRRGAGVGRMNTEAFF
. TRBJ2-3 TRBV28 few TGTGCCAGCAGTTCCCTCGATACGCAGTATTTT CASSSLDTQYF
. TRBJ2-7 TRBV30 . TGTGCCTGGTCACTCCTGAGCTCCTACGAGCAGTACTTC CAWSLLSSYEQYF
. TRBJ1-6 TRBV7-2 once TGTGCCAGCAGCTTCAAACCGGTTTCACCCCTCCACTTT CASSFKPVSPLHF
TRBD2 TRBJ2-3 TRBV5-1 . TGCGCCAGCAGCTTCCCGGGACTAGCGGAAGATACGCAGTATTTT CASSFPGLAEDTQYF
. TRBJ2-1 TRBV6-1 . TGTGCCAGCCGAACACCTTACAATGAGCAGTTCTTC CASRTPYNEQFF
. TRBJ1-1 TRBV7-6 . TGTGCCAGCAGCTTAGGGAGACGCGGGAACACTGAAGCTTTCTTT CASSLGRRGNTEAFF
TRBD2 TRBJ2-4 TRBV6-1 . TGTGCCAGCAGTGAAGCCGCGGGACTAGCGGGAGGGCCCCGTAGCATTCAGTACTTC CASSEAAGLAGGPRSIQYF
TRBD2 TRBJ2-4 TRBV4-2 few TGTGCCAGCAGCCAAGATCTCATAGCGGGGGGTATCAAAAACATTCAGTACTTC CASSQDLIAGGIKNIQYF
TRBD2 TRBJ2-1 TRBV19 once TGTGCCAGTAGTATAGATCGGAGCGGGACCTACAATGAGCAGTTCTTC CASSIDRSGTYNEQFF
TRBD1 TRBJ2-3 TRBV28 . TGTGCCAGCAGTTTCCCAACTACAGGGGGCACAGATACGCAGTATTTT CASSFPTTGGTDTQYF
. TRBJ2-1 TRBV7-2 once TGTGCCAGCAGCCGTGAGCGGGTTACCTTAGGGGAGCAGTTCTTC CASSRERVTLGEQFF
TRBD1 TRBJ1-2 TRBV4-1 . TGCGCCAGCAGCCCAGGACAGGGGATTATCAACTATGGCTACACCTTC CASSPGQGIINYGYTF
. TRBJ2-5 TRBV30 . TGTGCCTGGAGTGTTATGGAGACCCAGTACTTC CAWSVMETQYF
TRBD1 TRBJ1-2 TRBV4-2 . TGTGCCAGCAGCCAAGGACAGGGCGAAGGTCGTGGCTACACCTTC CASSQGQGEGRGYTF
TRBD1 TRBJ1-5 TRBV30 . TGTGCCTGGGGGCTCCCGGGACAGGGCAATCAGCCCCAGCATTTT CAWGLPGQGNQPQHF
TRBD1 TRBJ1-5 TRBV6-4 once TGTGCCAGCAGTATCACAGGGGCGGCTCAGCCCCAGCATTTT CASSITGAAQPQHF
TRBD1 TRBJ2-7 TRBV11-2 . TGTGCCAGCAGCTCGCCGGGACAGGGTTATAGCGAGCAGTACTTC CASSSPGQGYSEQYF
TRBD2 TRBJ2-3 TRBV9 few TGTGCCAGCAGCGTGGGACTAGCGGCGGAAACAGATACGCAGTATTTT CASSVGLAAETDTQYF
TRBD2 TRBJ2-1 TRBV7-3 . TGTGCCAGCAGCTTAGCGGGAGAGAATGAGCAGTTCTTC CASSLAGENEQFF
. TRBJ1-1 TRBV18 . TGTGCCAGCTCTAATCGGGGTAGGGCTGAAGCTTTCTTT CASSNRGRAEAFF
. TRBJ2-2 TRBV27 few TGTGCCAGCAGTTTATCGCAGATAAACACCGGGGAGCTGTTTTTT CASSLSQINTGELFF
. TRBJ1-2 TRBV6-6 . TGTGCCATTGAACCTCCAGGGAACTATGGCTACACCTTC CAIEPPGNYGYTF
. TRBJ1-3 TRBV6-5 . TGTGCCAGCAGCGGGGGGGCAAACACCATATATTTT CASSGGANTIYF
TRBD1 TRBJ1-1 TRBV4-1 . TGCGCCAGCAGCGGCCGGGACAGGGTAATCGTTGGTGAAGCTTTCTTT CASSGRDRVIVGEAFF
. TRBJ1-3 TRBV28 . TGTGCCAGCACCGACCCAGGGTCTGGAAACACCATATATTTT CASTDPGSGNTIYF
TRBD1 TRBJ2-5 TRBV6-5 . TGTGCCAGCAGTAAAGGACAGGGGGTACAAGAGACCCAGTACTTC CASSKGQGVQETQYF
TRBD2 TRBJ2-1 TRBV5-1 few TGCGCCAGCAGCTTGATGCTAGCGGGGGGGGATGAGCAGTTCTTC CASSLMLAGGDEQFF
. TRBJ1-3 TRBV7-2 . TGTGCCAGCAGCTTATCCAGAGGCACTGGAAACACCATATATTTT CASSLSRGTGNTIYF
. TRBJ1-6 TRBV5-1 . TGCGCCAGCAGCTTGGCATACCATAAGAAACTTTCACCCCTCCACTTT CASSLAYHKKLSPLHF